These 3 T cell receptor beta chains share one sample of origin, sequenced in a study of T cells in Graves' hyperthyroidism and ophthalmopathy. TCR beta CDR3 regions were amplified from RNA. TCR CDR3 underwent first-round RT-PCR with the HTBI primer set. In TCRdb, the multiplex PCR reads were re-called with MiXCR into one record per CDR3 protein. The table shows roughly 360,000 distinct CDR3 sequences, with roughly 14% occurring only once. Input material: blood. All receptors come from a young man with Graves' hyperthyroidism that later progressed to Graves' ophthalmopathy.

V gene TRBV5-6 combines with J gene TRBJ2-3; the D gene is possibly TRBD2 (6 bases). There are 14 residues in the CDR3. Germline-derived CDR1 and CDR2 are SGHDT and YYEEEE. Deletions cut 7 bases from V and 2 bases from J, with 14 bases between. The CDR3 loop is CASGGSGITDTQYF. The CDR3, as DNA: TGTGCCAGCGGTGGTAGCGGTATCACAGATACGCAGTATTTT.

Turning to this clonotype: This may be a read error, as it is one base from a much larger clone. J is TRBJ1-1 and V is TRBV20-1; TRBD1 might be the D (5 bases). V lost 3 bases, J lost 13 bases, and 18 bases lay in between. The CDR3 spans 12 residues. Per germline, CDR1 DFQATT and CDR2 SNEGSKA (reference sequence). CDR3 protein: CSASGSLGADFF. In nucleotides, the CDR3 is TGCAGTGCTAGTGGCAGTCTCGGGGCAGATTTCTTT.

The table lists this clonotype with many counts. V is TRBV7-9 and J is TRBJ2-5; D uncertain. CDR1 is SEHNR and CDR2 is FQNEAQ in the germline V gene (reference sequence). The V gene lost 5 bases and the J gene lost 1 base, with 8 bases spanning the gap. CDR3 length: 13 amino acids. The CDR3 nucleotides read TGTGCCAGCAGCCCCACCTCCCAAGAGACCCAGTACTTC. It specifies CASSPTSQETQYF.